The entry below gives a single TCR beta chain sequence along with its context. One end of the junction is discordant with germline, which a read error may explain. The entry originates in a study of blood T cell repertoires in COVID-19. Study in general: There were acute and convalescent COVID-19 samples, and they came from the United States, Italy and Spain. Sources were T cells, B-cell-depleted T cells, or PBMCs; the material itself was cDNA or gDNA.

Original data processing: For nucleated cells, counts were estimated from reference gene primer amplification. Data came from immunoSEQ multiplex PCR; TCRdb stores just in-frame clones and leaves some out. D and trimming come from the DNA, and the V and J calls and clone size come from that table. The data show 150,000 to 200,000 clones, roughly 80% seen once. CDR1 and CDR2 from the germline V gene are SEHNR and FQNEAQ (reference sequence). This CDR3 is 14 amino acids long. Sample: peripheral blood. J is TRBJ1-2 and V is TRBV7-9; a possible D gene is TRBD1 (6 bases). The clonotype originates from a human donor with acute or convalescent COVID-19. The donor label of this sample is uncertain. This CDR3 reads CASSLGGGSFGYTF. For the CDR3, the DNA is TGCGCCAGCAGCTTAGGGGGGGGTTCCTTTGGCTACACCTTC.